This T cell receptor (beta chain) was captured by sequencing in a study of cytomegalovirus exposure and HLA in healthy donors. Study-wide findings and caveats: The only immune exposure information that was available was CMV serostatus.

Researchers ran the PCR with 60 Vbeta and 13 Jbeta primers. Using immunoSEQ multiplex PCR, the repertoire was profiled, and TCRdb retains in-frame clones only, with some absent. The table lists around 200,000 clones, about 84% of them singletons. CDR1 SEHNR and CDR2 FQNEAQ come from the germline V gene (reference sequence). The CDR3 extends over 18 amino acids. V dropped 1 base and J dropped 1; count of bases not matched to a gene: 12. A word on this clone: Its specificity is unknown.

This clonotype was sampled from a man over 45 in good health and CMV-seronegative. This chain joins TRBV7-9 and TRBJ1-1; TRBD1 aligns across 7 bases. The specimen was PBMCs. CDR3 DNA sequence: TGTGCCAGCAGCTTAGGCCTACTGTACAGGGGCTCGAACACTGAAGCTTTCTTT. It encodes CASSLGLLYRGSNTEAFF.